These T cell receptor beta chains were read from a single sample in a study of identical twins. MiXCR, applied by TCRdb to the 5' RACE reads, yields one record per CDR3 protein. The sample shows approximately 600,000 distinct CDR3 sequences, 7.1% of them seen only once. This sample was shared with a second study, whose subject was yellow fever vaccine responses in identical twins.

Sequencing was carried out using PBMCs. The receptors here all came from a woman aged 18-29 years in good health. CDR3s include the opening cysteine and the closing phenylalanine or tryptophan. Each record gives: clone size, CDR3 length, J gene, V gene, D gene, CDR3 DNA, CDR3 protein. D genes are given only for firm matches. For some rows the clone size is stated as once, few or many, or as a class when expanded; others skip it.

many	16	TRBJ2-1	TRBV5-1	TRBD2	TGCGCCAGCAGCCTCCAACCGACTAGCGCCTACAATGAGCAGTTCTTC	CASSLQPTSAYNEQFF
.	16	TRBJ1-4	TRBV4-1	.	TGCGCCAGCAGCCAAGATTCGGGGGCGACTAATGAAAAACTGTTTTTT	CASSQDSGATNEKLFF
many	16	TRBJ1-2	TRBV5-1	TRBD1	TGCGCCAGCAGCTCAGACCAGGGGGCGGACTACTATGGCTACACCTTC	CASSSDQGADYYGYTF
few	18	TRBJ2-2	TRBV6-2/TRBV6-3	.	TGTGCCAGCAGTTACCCTGGACTGCTAGCCGGAGGTCCCGGGGAGCTGTTTTTT	CASSYPGLLAGGPGELFF
.	17	TRBJ2-2	TRBV12-3/TRBV12-4	TRBD2	TGTGCCAGCACCAAACCGGGACTAGCCCTGAACACCGGGGAGCTGTTTTTT	CASTKPGLALNTGELFF
many	16	TRBJ2-1	TRBV3-1	TRBD2	TGTGCCAGCAGCCAAGTAGGACTAGCGGGCCCCAATGAGCAGTTCTTC	CASSQVGLAGPNEQFF
few	11	TRBJ1-2	TRBV20-1	.	TGCAGTGCTACCAGGGACTATGGCTACACCTTC	CSATRDYGYTF
.	14	TRBJ1-2	TRBV10-3	TRBD1	TGTGCCATCAGCGGGACAGGGATCGGGTATGGCTACACCTTC	CAISGTGIGYGYTF
.	14	TRBJ2-1	TRBV5-1	.	TGCGCCAGCAGCCCCCCCCCCGACACAAATGAGCAGTTCTTC	CASSPPPDTNEQFF
.	15	TRBJ2-3	TRBV12-3/TRBV12-4	.	TGTGCCAGCAGTTCGGGTGTGGGGGCGTCAGATACGCAGTATTTT	CASSSGVGASDTQYF
.	15	TRBJ1-6	TRBV4-1	.	TGCGCCAGCAGCTATAACAGGGAAGGGAATTCACCCCTCCACTTT	CASSYNREGNSPLHF
many	13	TRBJ2-7	TRBV29-1	.	TGCAGCGTTCTTGGGGGCAGCACCTACGAGCAGTACTTC	CSVLGGSTYEQYF
many	17	TRBJ1-1	TRBV7-8	TRBD1	TGTGCCAGCAGCTTGCAAGAGGGACAGCTATTGAACACTGAAGCTTTCTTT	CASSLQEGQLLNTEAFF
.	15	TRBJ2-1	TRBV7-2	.	TGTGCCAGCAGCCTCACCGCTCACTCCTACAATGAGCAGTTCTTC	CASSLTAHSYNEQFF
.	13	TRBJ2-5	TRBV4-1	.	TGCGCCAGCAGCCAAGTTTACGAGGAGACCCAGTACTTC	CASSQVYEETQYF
few	16	TRBJ2-7	TRBV4-1	TRBD1	TGCGCCAGCAGCCACCCGGGACAGGGAGGAGACTACGAGCAGTACTTC	CASSHPGQGGDYEQYF
few	16	TRBJ2-1	TRBV12-3/TRBV12-4	TRBD2	TGTGCCAGCAGTTCATCCGGGAGGGCCATGTTTAATGAGCAGTTCTTC	CASSSSGRAMFNEQFF
few	17	TRBJ2-2	TRBV20-1	.	TGCAGTGCTAGAGTCGCATATGATGAGGGTAGAACCGGGGAGCTGTTTTTT	CSARVAYDEGRTGELFF
.	15	TRBJ2-5	TRBV5-6	.	TGTGCCAGCAGCCCAAGCGCAGGGTTGCAAGAGACCCAGTACTTC	CASSPSAGLQETQYF
.	15	TRBJ2-5	TRBV19	TRBD2	TGTGCCAGTGGAACCTTTAGCGGGGTAGGGGAGACCCAGTACTTC	CASGTFSGVGETQYF
few	14	TRBJ2-7	TRBV20-1	.	TGCAGTGCTAGAGCCGGGGGCGGCTCCTACGAGCAGTACTTC	CSARAGGGSYEQYF
few	16	TRBJ2-7	TRBV15	TRBD2	TGTGCCACCAGCAGAGATCAAGCGGGACCAAACTACGAGCAGTACTTC	CATSRDQAGPNYEQYF
.	16	TRBJ2-1	TRBV10-1	TRBD1	TGCGCCAGCAGTGACTCCGGGACAGGGGCCTACAATGAGCAGTTCTTC	CASSDSGTGAYNEQFF
few	21	TRBJ2-1	TRBV5-1	TRBD2	TGCGCCAGCAGCCTGGGAGGGCTAGCGGGGACTAGCGGGGGAACCTACAATGAGCAGTTCTTC	CASSLGGLAGTSGGTYNEQFF
many	13	TRBJ1-2	TRBV27	.	TGTGCCAGCAGTTTCAGGGACAACTATGGCTACACCTTC	CASSFRDNYGYTF
few	12	TRBJ1-2	TRBV5-1	.	TGCGCCAGCAGCTTGGACGGCGGTGGCTACACCTTC	CASSLDGGGYTF
many	15	TRBJ2-2	TRBV27	TRBD2	TGTGCCAGCACCCCGGGACTAGCGGGAACCGGGGAGCTGTTTTTT	CASTPGLAGTGELFF
few	17	TRBJ2-3	TRBV7-3	TRBD2	TGTGCCAGCAGCTCTCGGAAAGCGGGAGGAAGCACAGATACGCAGTATTTT	CASSSRKAGGSTDTQYF
many	12	TRBJ2-1	TRBV11-3	.	TGTGCCAGCAGCCCTAGGGGTGGTGAGCAGTTCTTC	CASSPRGGEQFF
few	13	TRBJ1-1	TRBV14	.	TGTGCCAGCACGCAGGCCAAGAACACTGAAGCTTTCTTT	CASTQAKNTEAFF
few	19	TRBJ2-1	TRBV12-5	TRBD2	TGTGCTAGTGGTTTGGTAAGGACTAGCGGGCCTAGGGGTTACAATGAGCAGTTCTTC	CASGLVRTSGPRGYNEQFF
.	15	TRBJ2-1	TRBV11-3	.	TGTGCCAGCAGCTTGGGAGTAGAGGCCGCGGGTGAGCAGTTCTTC	CASSLGVEAAGEQFF